This TCR beta chain was recovered during a study of T cells after yellow fever vaccination. Looking at the study overall: Low-cell-number fractions underwent preparation using SMART-Seq v4 Ultra Low Input.

Germline values: CDR1 GTSNPN, CDR2 SVGIG (reference sequence). This CDR3 comprises 13 residues. V lost 2 bases, J lost 5 bases, and 2 bases stayed unmatched. Study-wide findings and caveats: Reappearance after the booster was seen for most primary-vaccination clones, at 95% to 98% CD4 and 70% to 90% CD8. The CD4 and CD8 compartments had a small share of their clonotypes in common.

The study made its TCR cDNA through 5'RACE template switching. That step introduced a universal primer site along with UMIs. TCRdb passed the 5' RACE reads through MiXCR, listing each CDR3 protein once. The data hold 300,000 to 400,000 distinct CDR3 sequences, with more than 5.5% observed a single time. Only a few counts were recorded for this clonotype. Its antigen remains unknown. Sequenced material: PBMCs, taken 5 days after the yellow fever booster vaccination. This receptor was identified in a man aged 25 to 40 who received the YFV17D yellow fever vaccine. The V call is TRBV30, the J call TRBJ1-5; 8 bases are a match to TRBD1. The chain's CDR3 is CAWSLTGDQPQHF. In DNA, the CDR3 is TGTGCCTGGAGTTTGACAGGGGATCAGCCCCAGCATTTT.